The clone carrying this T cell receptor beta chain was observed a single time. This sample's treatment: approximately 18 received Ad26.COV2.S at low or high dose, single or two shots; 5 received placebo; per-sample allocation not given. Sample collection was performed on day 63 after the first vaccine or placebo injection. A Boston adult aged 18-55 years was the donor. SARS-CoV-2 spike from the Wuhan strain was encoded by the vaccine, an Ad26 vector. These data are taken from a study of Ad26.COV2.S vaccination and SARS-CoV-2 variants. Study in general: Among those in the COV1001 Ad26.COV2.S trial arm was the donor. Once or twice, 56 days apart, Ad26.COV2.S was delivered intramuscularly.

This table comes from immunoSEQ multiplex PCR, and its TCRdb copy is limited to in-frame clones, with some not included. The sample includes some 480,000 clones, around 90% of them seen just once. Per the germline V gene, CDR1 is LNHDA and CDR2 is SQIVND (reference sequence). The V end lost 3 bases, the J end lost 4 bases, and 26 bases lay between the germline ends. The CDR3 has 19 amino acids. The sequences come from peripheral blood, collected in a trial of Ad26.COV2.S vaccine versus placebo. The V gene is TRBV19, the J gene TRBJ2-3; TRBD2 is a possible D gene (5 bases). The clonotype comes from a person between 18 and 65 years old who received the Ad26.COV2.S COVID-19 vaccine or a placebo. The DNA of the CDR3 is TGTGCCAGTAGTATTGTCGGGCCCGCGGGCACCGCGGGTGCAGATACGCAGTATTTT. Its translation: CASSIVGPAGTAGADTQYF.